The sequence of this T cell receptor (beta chain) was determined in a study of cytomegalovirus exposure and HLA in healthy donors. General study results and limits: HLA alleles showed associations with about 17,000 TCR beta sequences in a later analysis, at a 0.05 false discovery rate. There was a cluster of highly shared sequence variants that was likely a sequencing artifact.

The CDR3 is 17 residues long. V shed 1 base and J shed 10 bases, with 23 bases lying between them. Germline CDR1 and CDR2: GTSNPN and SVGIG (reference sequence). For this clone: The antigen remains unidentified.

PCR employed 60 Vbeta and 13 Jbeta primers. The table came from immunoSEQ multiplex PCR; TCRdb's copy has only in-frame clones and leaves some out. This sample has 120,000 or so clones, with over 70% found just once. This sequence originates from a woman between 45 and 60 years old in good health and CMV-seropositive. The chain recombines TRBV30 with TRBJ1-6; TRBD1 might be the D (6 bases). The material sequenced was PBMCs. The CDR3 loop reads CAWSALRNREAKSPLHF. The CDR3 coding sequence is TGTGCCTGGAGTGCATTAAGGAACAGGGAAGCGAAGTCACCCCTCCACTTT.